The 27 T cell receptor beta chains given below trace back to one sample, sequenced in a study of OX40 agonist ivuxolimab in advanced cancers. TCRdb keeps only in-frame clones here, not all; method: immunoSEQ multiplex PCR. The table includes tens of thousands of clones, 90% detected once. The source material was CD4+ or CD8+ T cells sorted from blood, sampled in a trial of the OX40 agonist ivuxolimab. The source is an adult with an advanced solid tumor such as melanoma, head and neck, liver or kidney cancer.

This chain joins TRBV5-6 and TRBJ2-4; 10 bases line up with TRBD2. Germline loops: CDR1 SGHDT, CDR2 YYEEEE. This CDR3 is built from 16 residues. The J segment lost 1 base and the V segment lost 2 bases, leaving 3 bases of the junction unmatched. The CDR3 sequence is CASSLRAGGAKNIQYF. In DNA, the CDR3 is TGTGCCAGCAGCTTAAGAGCGGGAGGGGCCAAAAACATTCAGTACTTC.

The DNA for the CDR3 is TGTGCCAGCAGCTTAGTAGCGGGCAGCTCCTACAATGAGCAGTTCTTC. This gives the protein CASSLVAGSSYNEQFF. V and J are TRBV7-2 and TRBJ2-1; 7 bases fit TRBD2. The length of the CDR3 is 16 residues. The V gene end was trimmed by 1 base and the J gene end by 0 bases; junction bases not matched to a gene: 3. CDR1 and CDR2 from the germline V gene are SGHTA and FQGNSA.

This clone was detected only a few times. The chain joins TRBV7-8 to TRBJ2-7; D unclear. This CDR3 contains 15 residues. Germline V gives CDR1 SGHVS, CDR2 FQNEAQ. V dropped 2 bases and J dropped 5 bases, with 16 bases sitting between them. The CDR3: CASSLFQAKSHEQYF. The CDR3 DNA reads TGTGCCAGCAGCTTATTCCAGGCAAAATCCCACGAGCAGTACTTC.

The CDR3 nucleotides are TGTGCCAGCAGCTCTGATGGGGCCGGTGGATATGGCTACACCTTC. The encoded protein is CASSSDGAGGYGYTF. V gene TRBV7-2 combines with J gene TRBJ1-2, with a possible D match to TRBD1 (5 bases). CDR3 length equals 15 residues. Germline V gene sequence: CDR1 SGHTA, CDR2 FQGNSA. Trimming took 4 bases from V and 5 from J, leaving 17 bases between them. The full variable domain, rest sourced from reference TRBV7-2 and TRBJ1-2, is GAGVSQSPSNKVTEKGKDVELRCDPISGHTALYWYRQSLGQGLEFLIYFQGNSAPDKSGLPSDRFSAERTGGSVSTLTIQRTQQEDSAVYLCASSSDGAGGYGYTFGSGTRLTVV.

J is TRBJ2-3 and V is TRBV11-1; D possibly corresponds to TRBD1 (5 bases). CDR3 length: 13 amino acids. Germline values: CDR1 SGHAT, CDR2 FQDESV (reference sequence). V lost 6 bases, J lost 1 base, and 8 bases lay in between. Written as DNA, the CDR3 is TGTGCCAGCAGTATGACAGGCACAGATACGCAGTATTTT. Amino acid sequence: CASSMTGTDTQYF.

This chain joins TRBV7-9 and TRBJ2-7; a weak D match, TRBD1 (5 bases). There are 15 residues in the CDR3. CDR1 SEHNR and CDR2 FQNEAQ come from the germline V gene (reference sequence). V dropped 7 bases and J dropped 0 bases, with 16 bases sitting between them. DNA of the CDR3: TGTGCCAGCACCCAAGGGGCTTGGGGCTCCTACGAGCAGTACTTC. Encoded protein: CASTQGAWGSYEQYF.

V usage is TRBV7-2 and J usage is TRBJ2-5; 9 positions match TRBD2. CDR1 is SGHTA and CDR2 is FQGNSA in the germline V gene. V was pared by 6 bases and J by 6 bases, with 20 bases of the junction left unmatched. The CDR3 consists of 18 residues. The CDR3 DNA reads TGTGCCAGCAGTCTCGGAGGGGTTAGCGGGAGAGTATTAAAGACCCAGTACTTC. It yields the protein CASSLGGVSGRVLKTQYF.

The count of this clone is one. V is TRBV6-4 and J is TRBJ1-1; 8 bases map to TRBD1. The CDR3 loop spans 13 amino acids. Looked up from germline, CDR1 is MRHNA and CDR2 is SNTAGT. The V and J ends lost 7 bases and 5 bases, in that order; junction bases with no gene match: 6. CDR3 in DNA: TGTGCCAGCAAAGGACAGGGTGAAACTGAAGCTTTCTTT. The encoded protein is CASKGQGETEAFF.

The sample holds one count of this clone. The chain joins TRBV11-3 to TRBJ2-1, with a tentative D call TRBD2 (5 bases). Trimming removed 1 base at V and 12 bases at J, with 16 bases between. Germline CDR1 and CDR2: SGHNT and YENEEA. This CDR3 contains 14 residues. The CDR3 DNA reads TGTGCCAGCAGCTTAGTGCGGACCCTAGGGAGGCAGTTCTTC. Its translation is CASSLVRTLGRQFF.

This chain links TRBV15 with TRBJ1-5; D might be TRBD1 (5 bases). The CDR3 covers 16 residues. Per germline, CDR1 LNHNV and CDR2 YYDKDF (reference sequence). With 0 bases removed from V and 3 bases from J, the gap between germline ends came to 12 bases. The CDR3 DNA reads TGTGCCACCAGCAGAGATCGAGGGACCTCCAATCAGCCCCAGCATTTT. Its translation: CATSRDRGTSNQPQHF.

This clone appeared a single time. The V gene is TRBV10-2, the J gene TRBJ2-4; possibly TRBD1 or TRBD2 for D (6 bases each). The CDR3 totals 14 residues. The ends were cut back, 1 base at V and 7 bases at J, with 11 bases in the middle. Germline V gene sequence: CDR1 WSHSY, CDR2 SAAADI. For the CDR3, the DNA is TGCGCCAGCAGTGAGTGGGGGGCTTATAACATTCAGTACTTC. Translated, it gives CASSEWGAYNIQYF.

This chain links TRBV21-1 with TRBJ2-1; no check of the table's D call, TRBD2, against the DNA was made. TRBV21-1 is listed as a pseudogene. The CDR3 sequence is 16 residues long. The CDR3 reads CASSKAKRECYNEQFF. Here the CDR3 DNA reads TGTGCCAGCAGCAAAGCTAAGCGGGAGTGCTACAATGAGCAGTTCTTC.

This clone was found a few times. This chain links TRBV7-6 with TRBJ2-7, with 9 bases that match TRBD2. V shed 10 bases, J shed 6 bases, and the junction held 13 bases outside the gene matches. The CDR3 spans 14 residues. Germline V gene sequence: CDR1 SGHVS, CDR2 FNYEAQ. The CDR3 loop is CATLRDSGSAEQYF. The CDR3 DNA is TGTGCCACCCTCCGAGATAGCGGGAGTGCCGAGCAGTACTTC.

This clone appeared once. In DNA, the CDR3 is TGTGCCAGCAGCTCCTATGATTCAGGGTACAATGAGCAGTTCTTC. Its translation: CASSSYDSGYNEQFF. The chain combines TRBV7-9 with TRBJ2-1, with D maybe TRBD1 (5 bases). This CDR3 is built from 15 residues. V lost 4 bases, J lost 4 bases, and 14 bases lay in between. Germline-derived CDR1 and CDR2 are SEHNR and FQNEAQ (reference sequence).

The chain is built from TRBV6-5 and TRBJ2-3; D perhaps matches TRBD2 (5 bases). The germline gives CDR1 MNHEY, CDR2 SVGAGI. The V gene lost 6 bases and the J gene lost 2 bases, with 12 bases spanning the gap. The CDR3 spans 14 residues. The CDR3 nucleotides read TGTGCCAGCAGGCCACGGAGGTCCACAGATACGCAGTATTTT. This translates into CASRPRRSTDTQYF.

V is TRBV29-1 and J is TRBJ1-1; D not certain. The CDR3 is made up of 14 amino acids. CDR1 and CDR2 from the germline V gene are SQVTM and ANQGSEA. Trimming left V 3 bases short and J 0 bases short, with 11 bases between. The CDR3 region has the DNA TGCAGCGTTGAGAAAACAGCTGTGAACACTGAAGCTTTCTTT. Translation gives CSVEKTAVNTEAFF.

The CDR3 reads CASSPRTSGDNEQFF. CDR3 coding DNA: TGTGCCAGCTCACCCCGGACTAGCGGGGACAATGAGCAGTTCTTC. The V and J genes are TRBV18 and TRBJ2-1; TRBD2 agrees at 12 bases. The CDR3 totals 15 residues. Germline CDR1 is KGHSH and CDR2 is LQKENI. V lost 3 bases and J lost 5; bases outside the gene matches: 2.

This chain joins TRBV2 and TRBJ2-3, with 8 nucleotides matching TRBD2. The CDR3 is 15 amino acids. In germline, CDR1 is SNHLY, CDR2 FYNNEI. The J segment lost 0 bases and the V segment lost 3 bases, leaving 2 bases of the junction unmatched. CDR3 in DNA: TGTGCCAGCAGTGAGTCTAGCGGGAGCACAGATACGCAGTATTTT. The encoded protein is CASSESSGSTDTQYF.

This sequence joins TRBV28 and TRBJ2-7; perhaps TRBD1 as D (6 bases). The CDR3 covers 12 residues. V gave up 9 bases and J gave up 2 bases, with 11 bases separating them. Germline V lookup: CDR1 MDHEN, CDR2 SYDVKM. CDR3 in amino acids: CASYDRTYEQYF. As DNA, the CDR3 is TGTGCCAGTTATGACAGGACCTACGAGCAGTACTTC.

The chain recombines TRBV5-1 with TRBJ1-2; 7 bases map to TRBD1. Trimming removed 4 bases from V and 6 bases from J; junction bases left unmatched: 9. This CDR3 spans 14 amino acids. Germline CDR1 reads SGHRS; CDR2 reads YFSETQ. CDR3 amino acids: CASSPVGGLHGYTF. The CDR3 region has the DNA TGCGCCAGCAGCCCGGTAGGGGGCTTACATGGCTACACCTTC.

The V gene is TRBV18, the J gene TRBJ2-7; TRBD1 aligns across 8 bases. With V trimmed by 1 base and J by 5 bases, 7 bases remained unmatched. Per germline, CDR1 KGHSH and CDR2 LQKENI. This CDR3 comprises 15 residues. CDR3: CASSPRTGNRDEQYF. The CDR3 DNA is TGTGCCAGCTCACCACGGACAGGGAATCGGGACGAGCAGTACTTC. The full variable domain, rest sourced from reference TRBV18 and TRBJ2-7, is NAGVMQNPRHLVRRRGQEARLRCSPMKGHSHVYWYRQLPEEGLKFMVYLQKENIIDESGMPKERFSAEFPKEGPSILRIQQVVRGDSAAYFCASSPRTGNRDEQYFGPGTRLTVT.

This clone has a single count. V gene TRBV2 combines with J gene TRBJ1-2; 7 nucleotides align to TRBD1. In germline, CDR1 is SNHLY, CDR2 FYNNEI. This CDR3 comprises 14 residues. J was trimmed by 8 bases and V by 6 bases; bases with no gene match: 12. CDR3 nucleotide sequence: TGTGCCAGCAGACCCCTCAGACAGGGTCAGGGCTACACCTTC. Amino acid sequence: CASRPLRQGQGYTF.

The V gene is TRBV5-1, the J gene TRBJ2-5, with TRBD1 identical over 7 bases. The V and J ends lost 4 bases and 5 bases, in that order; junction bases with no gene match: 17. Germline CDR1 is SGHRS and CDR2 is YFSETQ. The CDR3 totals 17 residues. CDR3 sequence (DNA): TGCGCCAGCAGCCCTTCGGGTGGAGGCAGGGGGATTGAGACCCAGTACTTC. As protein: CASSPSGGGRGIETQYF.

This clone appeared a single time. The chain combines TRBV28 with TRBJ2-3; 10 bases match TRBD2. V lost 6 bases and J lost 6; bases outside the gene matches: 12. The CDR3 is 16 residues long. Germline loops: CDR1 MDHEN, CDR2 SYDVKM. The CDR3 DNA follows: TGTGCCAGCAGCTCATATCTAGCGGGAGATTCGGATACGCAGTATTTT. Amino acids: CASSSYLAGDSDTQYF.

The chain joins TRBV29-1 to TRBJ2-1; 7 bases fit TRBD2. V lost 7 bases to trimming and J lost 4 bases; unmatched junction nucleotides: 4. This CDR3 is built from 12 residues. CDR1 is SQVTM and CDR2 is ANQGSEA in the germline V gene. The DNA of the CDR3 is TGCAGCGCCTCTAGCGGTTACAATGAGCAGTTCTTC. This sequence encodes CSASSGYNEQFF.

This chain uses TRBV19 with TRBJ2-2; tentative D call: TRBD2 (6 bases). CDR1 LNHDA and CDR2 SQIVND come from the germline V gene (reference sequence). The CDR3 consists of 14 residues. The ends were cut back, 3 bases at V and 8 bases at J, with 13 bases in the middle. CDR3 sequence: CASSIGGNAGELFF. CDR3 sequence (DNA): TGTGCCAGTAGTATCGGCGGGAATGCAGGGGAGCTGTTTTTT.

This chain connects TRBV10-2 to TRBJ2-2, with TRBD2 matching over 8 bases. The junction had 4 bases not matched to a gene; V was cut back by 4 bases and J by 9 bases. The CDR3 has 13 residues. The V gene's germline CDR1 is WSHSY and CDR2 SAAADI. CDR3 nucleotides: TGCGCCAGCAGTGCCGGGAGGGACCGGGAGCTGTTTTTT. Translating it yields CASSAGRDRELFF.